This T cell receptor beta chain was identified in a study of control samples from healthy donors and cancer patients. The table lists this clone with a few counts. Germline V lookup: CDR1 LGHNA, CDR2 YNFKEQ. V was clipped by 0 bases and J by 0 bases, with 15 bases between them. The CDR3 runs 17 residues. Profiled with immunoSEQ multiplex PCR; TCRdb holds only in-frame clones, not every one. The sample consists of some 160,000 clones, about 94% of them appearing once. The receptor comes from a middle-aged woman in good health. The source material was blood. The rearrangement joins TRBV4-2 to TRBJ2-7; D unresolved. CDR3: CASSQEVGRPVSYEQYF. The CDR3 coding sequence is TGTGCCAGCAGCCAAGAGGTTGGTCGGCCCGTCTCCTACGAGCAGTACTTC.